This T cell receptor beta chain comes out of a study of shared clonotypes between healthy human individuals. Germline V gives CDR1 MDHEN, CDR2 SYDVKM. The CDR3 sequence is 14 residues long. V shed 8 bases and J 7 bases; nucleotides not matched to a gene: 10. It was CD45RO-negative cells, positively selected for CCR7, that made up naive CD8 cells, with terminally differentiated effector memory CD45RA+ cells excluded. Assay: immunoSEQ multiplex PCR; the TCRdb copy retains only in-frame clones and omits some. The sample holds more than 2 million clones, just under 95% seen once. The sample consisted of naive CD8+ T cells from PBMCs. This sequence joins TRBV28 and TRBJ1-5; 8 bases are shared with TRBD1. This sequence originates from a young man in good health. Some clones in this sample may be carry-over from other donors' samples. CDR3 region: CASGSGGAGQPQHF. CDR3 sequence (DNA): TGTGCCAGCGGCTCAGGGGGCGCGGGCCAGCCCCAGCATTTT.